The TCR beta chain described here comes from a study of T-cell reconstitution after alpha-beta-depleted transplantation in children (dated by TCRdb to about 2016). For the study in its entirety: T-cell immune reconstitution after TCRalphabeta/CD19-depleted allogeneic hematopoietic cell transplantation in children was quantitatively tracked in the study by means of TCR repertoire profiling. On the study overall, not on this receptor specifically: Apparently early alphabetaT-cell count recovery about two months after transplant reportedly relied on only several hundred rapidly expanded clones derived from non-depleted graft cells. Over the following months the frequencies of hyperexpanded clones went down, and after one year T-cell counts and TCRbeta diversity were mostly credited to newly produced T cells. In some patients, high TCRbeta diversity at day 60 was attributed to recipient T cells and intrathymic progenitors that had survived conditioning.

Notes on this clonotype: Its cognate antigen has yet to be identified. No quality values exist for individual bases; no much larger clone is one base distant.

The treatment or condition label, as the study defines it: allogeneic hematopoietic cell transplantation with graft depleted of TCRalphabeta T cells and CD19 B cells. TCRalphabeta/CD19-depleted allogeneic hematopoietic cell grafts were given to the transplant recipients, all of whom were children. The receptor library was made with PCR. The sequencer was an Illumina HiSeq 2500. TCR libraries were prepared with molecular barcoding, using unique molecular identifiers to normalize TCRbeta repertoire quantification. TCRdb reprocessing: public reads trimmed at Q25 with fastp, clones called with MiXCR, in-frame beta chains kept. Here each entry gathers all rows of one CDR3 protein and keeps the most common genes and DNA. The sample profile shows about 580,000 distinct CDR3 sequences; around 27% of them were found once. Under 45% of the sample is in the top ten clones. The CDR3 measures 16 amino acids from cysteine to phenylalanine. The retained sequence is limited to the CDR3, 48 bases, with the frame set at the first base. CDR1 and CDR2, per the germline V gene, are SGHRS and YFSETQ. V is pared back by 0 bases and J by 0 bases, with 10 bases lying between the germline termini.

The chain is encoded by TRBV5-1 joined to TRBJ2-1; TRBD1 is a weak D gene call, 5 bases matching. This specimen was PBMCs, taken before TCRalphabeta/CD19-depleted stem cell transplant. This TCR came from a boy under two years old with Wiskott-Aldrich syndrome, due to receive a stem cell transplant. The CDR3 protein is CASSLETESSYNEQFF. The sequenced DNA is TGCGCCAGCAGCTTGGAGACAGAGAGCTCCTACAATGAGCAGTTCTTC.